The source of this T cell receptor (beta chain) is a study of cytomegalovirus exposure and HLA in healthy donors. Study-wide context: Assignment to the Caucasian-associated ancestry cluster applied to more than 75% of the approximately 400 genotyped donors.

The PCR employed 60 Vbeta primers together with 13 Jbeta primers. The method was immunoSEQ multiplex PCR; TCRdb's version includes in-frame clones alone and lacks a portion of them. The sample gives 55,000 to 80,000 clones, approximately 81% of which show up once; less than 3% is in the top ten. Per the germline V gene, CDR1 is LNHDA and CDR2 is SQIVND (reference sequence). This CDR3 is built from 15 residues. V shed 7 bases and J 4 bases; nucleotides not matched to a gene: 8. The origin of this receptor is a woman between 25 and 40 years old in good health and CMV-seronegative. This rearrangement joins TRBV19 to TRBJ2-4, with TRBD1 matching 9 bases. Material for sequencing was PBMCs. CDR3 bases: TGTGCCAGTACCTCAGGGGGGACAGGGAAAAACATTCAGTACTTC. Amino acid sequence: CASTSGGTGKNIQYF.